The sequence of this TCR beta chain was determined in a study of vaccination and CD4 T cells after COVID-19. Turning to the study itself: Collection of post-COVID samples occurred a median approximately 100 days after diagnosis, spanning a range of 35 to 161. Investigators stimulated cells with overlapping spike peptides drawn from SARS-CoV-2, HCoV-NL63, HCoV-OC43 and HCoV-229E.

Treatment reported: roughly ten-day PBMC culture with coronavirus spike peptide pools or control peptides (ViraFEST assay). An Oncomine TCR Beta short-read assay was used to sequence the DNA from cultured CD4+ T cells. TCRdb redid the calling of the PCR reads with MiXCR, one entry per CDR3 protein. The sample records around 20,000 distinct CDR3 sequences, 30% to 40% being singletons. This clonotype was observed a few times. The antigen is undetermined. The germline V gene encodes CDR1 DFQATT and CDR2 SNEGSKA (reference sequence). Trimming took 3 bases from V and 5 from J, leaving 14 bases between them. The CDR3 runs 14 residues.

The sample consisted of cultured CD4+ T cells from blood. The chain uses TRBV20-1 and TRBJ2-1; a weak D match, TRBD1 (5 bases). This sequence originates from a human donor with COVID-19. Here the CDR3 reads CSARLVAGNNEQFF. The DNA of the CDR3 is TGCAGTGCTAGGCTGGTGGCAGGGAACAATGAGCAGTTCTTC.